This TCR beta chain was identified during a study of beta chain features in type 1 diabetes. Study observations and caveats: Patients with type 1 diabetes showed fewer VDJ junction insertions and more deletions. Patients' naive, central memory and Treg TCRB repertoires seemed closer to one another than those of healthy donors. TCRB CDR3s were moderately but significantly shorter in Type 1 diabetes patients in all four CD4+ subsets.

There are a few counts of this clone. The target antigen is unknown. V was trimmed by 7 bases and J by 2 bases, leaving 5 bases between them. The CDR3 has 11 residues. Germline V gene data show CDR1 as SGHRS and CDR2 as YFSETQ. Over 95% purity was reached by all sorted populations. Expressed TCRB transcripts got sequenced, as all isolated RNA was reverse transcribed. Method: immunoSEQ multiplex PCR; TCRdb's copy keeps in-frame clones and lacks some. The table has 200,000 to 250,000 clones, roughly an eighth seen once. Sample: naive CD4+ T cells from blood. The receptor was derived from a middle-aged woman in good health. The chain carries TRBV5-1 and TRBJ2-3; D might be TRBD2 (5 bases). The CDR3 DNA reads as TGCGCCAGCCGGGACACAGATACGCAGTATTTT. It translates to CASRDTDTQYF.